The 14 T cell receptor beta chains in this list originate from one sample, sequenced in a study of shared clonotypes between healthy human individuals. Clones were sequenced by immunoSEQ multiplex PCR, and TCRdb holds only the in-frame ones, with some missing. The table records roughly 700,000 clones, roughly 70% of them present only once. Sequencing input: memory CD4+ T cells sorted from blood. Subset defined: CD45RA-negative fraction. These receptor sequences come from a woman in her thirties in good health.

The chain joins TRBV18 to TRBJ2-6, with D possibly TRBD1 on 5 matching bases. From germline, CDR1 is KGHSH and CDR2 LQKENI. This CDR3 has 18 amino acids. V was clipped by 3 bases and J by 4 bases, with 19 bases between them. This CDR3 reads CASSPTRVQGEGANVLTF. For the CDR3, the DNA is TGTGCCAGCTCACCCACCCGGGTACAAGGGGAAGGGGCCAACGTCCTGACTTTC. The full variable domain, rest sourced from reference TRBV18 and TRBJ2-6, is NAGVMQNPRHLVRRRGQEARLRCSPMKGHSHVYWYRQLPEEGLKFMVYLQKENIIDESGMPKERFSAEFPKEGPSILRIQQVVRGDSAAYFCASSPTRVQGEGANVLTFGAGSRLTVL.

This clone was seen just once. The genes are TRBV30 and TRBJ1-4; D possibly corresponds to TRBD1 (5 bases). The CDR3 loop spans 14 amino acids. V lost 3 bases to trimming and J lost 4 bases, with 12 bases between them. Per the germline V gene, CDR1 is GTSNPN and CDR2 is SVGIG (reference sequence). The CDR3 DNA follows: TGTGCCTGGAGGGGGACGGTAGATAATGAAAAACTGTTTTTT. Residues: CAWRGTVDNEKLFF.

As concerns this clone: Other DNA sequences in this sample translate to the same CDR3. V and J are TRBV7-9 and TRBJ2-1; maybe TRBD2 (6 bases). The CDR3 loop spans 15 amino acids. The V gene's germline CDR1 is SEHNR and CDR2 FQNEAQ (reference sequence). V was shortened by 2 bases and J by 1 base, with 9 bases between the two germline ends. CDR3 residues: CASSLRGSSYNEQFF. The CDR3, as DNA: TGTGCCAGCAGCTTACGGGGGAGTTCCTACAATGAGCAGTTCTTC.

This chain joins TRBV5-1 and TRBJ2-2; the D gene is possibly TRBD1 (5 bases). Trimming shortened V by 2 bases and J by 4 bases, and 9 bases separated the two germline ends. The germline V gene has CDR1 SGHRS and CDR2 YFSETQ. This CDR3 region has 14 residues. The CDR3 nucleotides read TGCGCCAGCAGCTTTGGGGCCTTCACCGGGGAGCTGTTTTTT. Amino acids: CASSFGAFTGELFF.

The CDR3 DNA sequence: TGTGCCAGCAGATATGAGCGGGGCTTCTACAATGAGCAGTTCTTC. Amino acids: CASRYERGFYNEQFF. This chain connects TRBV7-2 to TRBJ2-1; 7 nucleotides match TRBD2. The V and J ends lost 6 bases and 3 bases, in that order; junction bases with no gene match: 8. The CDR3 extends over 15 amino acids. CDR1 and CDR2 from the germline V gene are SGHTA and FQGNSA.

J is TRBJ1-4 and V is TRBV4-2; TRBD1 might be the D (6 bases). The germline V gene has CDR1 LGHNA and CDR2 YNFKEQ. The CDR3 is 13 residues long. The V gene lost 4 bases and the J gene lost 8 bases, with 11 bases spanning the gap. The CDR3 loop is CASSPSQGEKLFF. The CDR3 DNA sequence: TGTGCCAGCAGCCCGTCACAGGGAGAAAAACTGTTTTTT.

Concerning this clone: This specimen includes other DNA sequences encoding the same CDR3. V usage is TRBV27 and J usage is TRBJ1-1; TRBD1 matches at 10 bases. V was clipped by 6 bases and J by 5 bases; unmatched bases: 9. CDR3 length: 15 amino acids. The germline V gene has CDR1 MNHEY and CDR2 SMNVEV (reference sequence). CDR3 in amino acids: CASRKTGGAGTEAFF. CDR3 DNA: TGTGCCAGCAGGAAGACAGGGGGCGCGGGAACTGAAGCTTTCTTT.

V gene TRBV10-2 combines with J gene TRBJ1-5; no reliable D call. This CDR3 spans 14 amino acids. Per the germline V gene, CDR1 is WSHSY and CDR2 is SAAADI. V dropped 0 bases and J dropped 1 base, with 4 bases sitting between them. The DNA of the CDR3 is TGCGCCAGCAGTGAGTCGAGCAGCAATCAGCCCCAGCATTTT. Its translation: CASSESSSNQPQHF.

The chain couples TRBV5-4 to TRBJ2-7; 7 nucleotides line up with TRBD2. CDR1 and CDR2 from the germline V gene are SGHNT and YYREEE (reference sequence). This CDR3 has 15 amino acids. The J segment lost 2 bases and the V segment lost 0 bases, leaving 5 bases of the junction unmatched. CDR3 coding DNA: TGTGCCAGCAGCTTGGTTCTAGCGGATACCTACGAGCAGTACTTC. Amino acids: CASSLVLADTYEQYF.

The V gene is TRBV7-2, the J gene TRBJ2-5; 9 nucleotides align to TRBD2. CDR3 length equals 15 residues. Trimming removed 1 base from V and 6 bases from J; junction bases left unmatched: 6. Germline V gene data show CDR1 as SGHTA and CDR2 as FQGNSA. CDR3 amino acids: CASSLGGTSRKTQYF. CDR3 sequence (DNA): TGTGCCAGCAGCTTAGGAGGGACTAGCAGGAAGACCCAGTACTTC.

The chain is built from TRBV5-1 and TRBJ2-3; a weak D match, TRBD2 (5 bases). This CDR3 contains 16 residues. With 5 bases removed from V and 2 bases from J, the gap between germline ends came to 18 bases. CDR1 is SGHRS and CDR2 is YFSETQ in the germline V gene. CDR3 coding DNA: TGCGCCAGCAGGTCGAATCATCAGCGGTTCACAGATACGCAGTATTTT. Protein sequence: CASRSNHQRFTDTQYF. The full variable domain, rest sourced from reference TRBV5-1 and TRBJ2-3, is KAGVTQTPRYLIKTRGQQVTLSCSPISGHRSVSWYQQTPGQGLQFLFEYFSETQRNKGNFPGRFSGRQFSNSRSEMNVSTLELGDSALYLCASRSNHQRFTDTQYFGPGTRLTVL.

The chain combines TRBV5-4 with TRBJ1-2; 9 nucleotides line up with TRBD1. The V and J ends lost 4 bases and 7 bases, in that order; junction bases with no gene match: 8. The CDR3 sequence is 14 residues long. CDR1 SGHNT and CDR2 YYREEE come from the germline V gene (reference sequence). This CDR3 reads CASSGTGNVGGYTF. The CDR3 coding sequence is TGTGCCAGCAGCGGGACAGGGAATGTCGGTGGCTACACCTTC.

This clone was found once. Distinct nucleotide sequences in the sample also encode this CDR3. V usage is TRBV9 and J usage is TRBJ1-4; perhaps TRBD1 as D (5 bases). Per germline, CDR1 SGDLS and CDR2 YYNGEE. The CDR3 has 15 residues. Trimming left V 0 bases short and J 8 bases short, with 14 bases between. This CDR3 reads CASSVVGGVGEKLFF. Here the CDR3 DNA reads TGTGCCAGCAGCGTAGTAGGAGGGGTAGGGGAAAAACTGTTTTTT.

The rearrangement uses TRBV30 and TRBJ2-1; perhaps TRBD2 as D (6 bases). The germline V gene encodes CDR1 GTSNPN and CDR2 SVGIG (reference sequence). The CDR3 has 15 residues. V was pared by 3 bases and J by 9 bases, with 21 bases between. The CDR3 spells CAWSQNSGWVGEQFF. The CDR3 DNA is TGTGCCTGGAGCCAAAATAGCGGTTGGGTCGGTGAGCAGTTCTTC. The entire variable domain, with the rest obtained from reference TRBV30 and TRBJ2-1, is as follows: SQTIHQWPATLVQPVGSPLSLECTVEGTSNPNLYWYRQAAGRGLQLLFYSVGIGQISSEVPQNLSASRPQDRQFILSSKKLLLSDSGFYLCAWSQNSGWVGEQFFGPGTRLTVL.